A few counts support the clone carrying this T cell receptor beta chain. Source study methods: Counts of nucleated cells, estimated from reference gene primer amplification, were obtained. TCRdb's table, derived via immunoSEQ multiplex PCR, lists solely in-frame clones and lacks some. The V and J calls and the clone size are those of that table, but D and trimming were determined from the DNA. The sample consists of about 320,000 clones, about nine tenths of them appearing once. The entry originates in a study of blood T cell repertoires in COVID-19. On the study more broadly: From the United States, Italy and Spain came samples of acute and convalescent COVID-19.

The length of the CDR3 is 13 residues. Germline assignment: CDR1 SGHTA and CDR2 FQGTGA. The trim removed 5 bases at V and 3 bases at J, leaving 3 bases unmatched. The source is a man aged 60 to 75 who had recovered from COVID-19. The sample was PBMCs or T cells enriched from blood (not recorded which). The chain combines TRBV7-3 with TRBJ2-7; TRBD2 matches 8 bases. The CDR3 loop reads CASSRGGGYEQYF. The CDR3 bases are TGTGCCAGCAGCCGGGGGGGCGGCTACGAGCAGTACTTC.